A single T cell receptor beta chain is shown here with its context. What it binds is not known. The entry originates in a study of shared clonotypes between healthy human individuals. Profiled with immunoSEQ multiplex PCR; TCRdb holds only in-frame clones, not every one. The sample yields roughly 2,000,000 clones, about 94% seen once. The V gene lost 3 bases and the J gene lost 8 bases, with 13 bases spanning the gap. This CDR3 region has 13 residues. Germline values: CDR1 SEHNR, CDR2 FQNEAQ (reference sequence). Study-wide results and limits: Naive subsets typically showed greater estimated richness than memory subsets.

The naive CD8 subset, CD45RO-negative cells positively selected for CCR7, excluded terminally differentiated effector memory CD45RA+ cells. The donors were all Caucasian adults (living in Nashville, Tennessee). Sequencing was performed on naive CD8+ T cells from PBMCs. This chain uses TRBV7-9 with TRBJ1-2; D is ambiguous. The sequence was collected from a man younger than 35 in good health. Some clones in this sample may be carry-over from other donors' samples. The CDR3: CASSFGPGRGYTF. In DNA form, the CDR3 reads TGTGCCAGCAGCTTCGGTCCGGGGAGGGGCTACACCTTC. The complete variable domain, with remaining parts taken from reference TRBV7-9 and TRBJ1-2, reads DTGVSQNPRHKITKRGQNVTFRCDPISEHNRLYWYRQTLGQGPEFLTYFQNEAQLEKSRLLSDRFSAERPKGSFSTLEIQRTEQGDSAMYLCASSFGPGRGYTFGSGTRLTVV.